The entry below gives a single T cell receptor beta chain sequence along with its context. Its target antigen remains unknown. One base away there is no much larger clone; base qualities are not given. This entry is derived from a study of human CD4 T cells and Enterobacteriaceae (dated by TCRdb to 2018 to 2020). General findings and caveats noted by the study authors: Reactivity of ex vivo clonotypes was inferred only by matching nucleotide sequences to CFSE-low cultures from the same donors. Ex vivo, broadly cross-reactive clonotypes were observed to appear more expanded than specific clonotypes, with 11 of 19 and about 65% of the roughly 35 being found within the top 5%.

Deep-level sequencing was performed on ex vivo total memory CD4+ samples, with a detection sensitivity of one cell in 200,000. The QIAamp DNA Micro Kit was used to extract genomic DNA from cell pellets, and the quantity and purity of the genomic DNA were checked by spectrophotometry. Amplification of TCR Vbeta CDR3 regions was performed with the immunoSEQ multiplex PCR assay. The amplicons were sequenced on the Illumina HiSeq platform. The retrieved sequences were 87 nucleotides long and included the CDR3 region. The authors processed their data as follows. A clonotype was defined as a unique productive TCR Vbeta nucleotide sequence and was quantified by productive template frequency from ImmunoSEQ Analyzer V3.0. A threshold set at the top 5th percentile of each frequency-ranked repertoire was used to define expanded clonotypes. Repertoire overlap was computed as Chao-Jaccard with the R package fossil and visualized by nonmetric multidimensional scaling with the R package MASS. What TCRdb holds here is the immuneACCESS table cut down to in-frame rearrangements. Part of the clones is not present; checked against another copy, under half of the missing clones reflect an unresolved V gene, and the others are unexplained. That table gives V, J and clone size, and the DNA gave D and trimming. The sample records under 35,000 clones, almost 85% of which are singletons. Around 1.5% of the sample belongs to the ten largest clones.

Unmatched junction bases come to 9, with V trimmed by 4 bases and J by 3 bases. According to the germline V gene, CDR1 reads SGHRS and CDR2 reads YFSETQ. From cysteine to phenylalanine, the CDR3 is 15 amino acids long. The only DNA kept is the CDR3, 45 bases in frame from the first base. Memory CD4+ T cells, defined as all CD4+ cells other than CD45RA+CCR7+CD95- naive cells, were FACS-sorted on a FACSAria III to a purity of over 95%. Healthy donor blood was obtained from blood donation centers in Switzerland. Positive selection with CD4 and CD14 magnetic microbeads was used to enrich total CD4+ T cells and monocytes. CD8+, CD14+, CD16+, CD56+, CD19+ and CD25-bright cells were excluded before sorting. To assess in vivo expansion of bacteria-reactive clonotypes, total memory CD4+ T cells from two blood donors were sequenced directly ex vivo. Peripheral blood mononuclear cells were isolated from donor blood using Ficoll-Paque Plus.

This receptor chain uses TRBV5-1 and TRBJ1-1; TRBD1 matches 7 bases in the middle. Material for sequencing was memory CD4+ T cells from blood. Read against the paper, the sample's cell subset or site label means: total memory CD4 T cells sorted directly ex vivo, unstimulated. The clonotype originates from a human donor in good health. The DNA sequence is given as TGCGCCAGCAGCAAGACTCCGGACAGGTACACTGAAGCTTTCTTT. Its translation reads: CASSKTPDRYTEAFF.